This T cell receptor beta chain was observed in a study of tumor and adjacent non-tumor tissue in lung cancer (dated by TCRdb to about 2018). With regard to the full study: The cohort included approximately 13 adenocarcinoma, a couple of squamous cell carcinoma and 1 small cell lung cancer patients. Ages among the roughly 15 patients ranged from roughly 30 to 85 years, there were 10 men and 5 women, and disease was at TNM stage I to III. A total of approximately 120,000,000 productive TCRbeta reads were generated by sequencing, corresponding to an average of approximately 4 million reads per sample. The study compared bulk TCRbeta repertoires from lung tumor tissue and matched distant non-tumor lung tissue of about 16 lung cancer patients. For each patient, one tumor sample and one normal lung sample were taken, giving about 29 paired specimens that underwent TCRbeta CDR3 sequencing.

Findings and caveats that apply to the study as a whole: Because peripheral blood was not sequenced, blood TCRbeta repertoires in the lung cancer patients of the study were not examined. Tumor tissue showed significantly greater TCR diversity (inverse Simpson) than normal lung tissue (roughly 430 vs 170, P = 0.0075, Mann-Whitney U test). Only about 15 patients were included in the cohort, and the need for larger samples and more detailed clinical data was noted by the authors. In normal lung, the top 100 clones accounted for a significantly larger cumulative share of the repertoire than in tumor tissue. Significantly higher TCR diversity was found in younger patients, and higher tumor TCR diversity was associated with shorter overall and disease-free survival. The methods do not name the sequencing platform or mention unique molecular identifiers.

The germline V gene provides CDR1 SGHDT and CDR2 YYEEEE. The CDR3 starts with the cysteine, ends with the phenylalanine, and has 14 residues. Solely the CDR3 DNA is kept, with 42 bases framed from the first base. V drops 0 bases and J drops 6 bases, leaving 10 bases in between. RNA was isolated from bulk, unsorted tissue, and RNA quality was assessed with a NanoDrop ND-1000 and an Agilent 2100. All donors had newly diagnosed lung cancer, had not received prior chemotherapy, and were admitted for thoracic surgery in China between August and November 2014. Patients with previous radiotherapy or chemotherapy, or with another concurrent cancer, were excluded from the study. Surgical tissue pieces of about 1-2.3 cm3 were preserved in RNAlater solution and were kept at -80 degrees C until use. The sample holds many counts of this clonotype. No cognate antigen has been identified for it. Nothing much larger sits one base from this clone, and base qualities are not available.

Library preparation used multiplex PCR. The sequencing machine was an Illumina HiSeq 2500. Following protocols modified from ARM-PCR, the researchers constructed TCRbeta libraries through three rounds of nested PCR with primers (Table S4). Before sequencing, PCR products in the 200-500 bp range were cut out of the gel and cleaned up using the QIAquick gel extraction kit. In the source study's methods: Trimmomatic was used to clean the reads, FLASH was used to merge the reads into complete CDR3 sequences, and MiTCR was used to assign the reads to V(D)J germline segments. Clonal diversity was computed as the inverse Simpson's index with VDJtools. In-frame sequences without a premature stop codon were defined as productive reads. The public reads were reanalyzed by TCRdb: fastp trimming at Q25, MiXCR alignment, in-frame beta chains only. Every entry covers one CDR3 protein and lists the most common genes and DNA from its rows. The V and J calls were determined by TCRdb, not by the authors. The table for this sample lists around 210,000 distinct CDR3 sequences; around 70% of them were counted only once. The top ten constitute approximately 25% of the sample.

The chain is assembled from TRBV5-6 and TRBJ2-1; confidence is insufficient to name the D gene. Sequenced: lung tumor tissue. This receptor was identified in a man aged 60 to 69 with non-small cell lung cancer. The CDR3 reads as follows: CASSLAGATNEQFF. The nucleotides read TGTGCCAGCAGCTTGGCCGGTGCAACCAATGAGCAGTTCTTC.